These T cell receptor beta chains were read from a single sample in a study of blood T cell repertoires in COVID-19. Repertoires were generated with immunoSEQ multiplex PCR, while TCRdb's copy carries only in-frame clones and drops some. The sample yields just over 75,000 clones, around 80% seen once. Sequenced: peripheral blood. These receptors were collected from a man aged 55-75 years with active or convalescent COVID-19. Both conserved end residues are part of each CDR3. Each record gives: D gene, V gene, clone size, J gene, CDR3 protein, CDR3 DNA. The D gene is left open where the match is weak. Some rows mark clone size as missing; the rest say once, few, many or name a class of expanded clone.

>.|TRBV6-6|.|TRBJ1-4
CASSSPVATNEKLFF
TGTGCCAGCAGTTCTCCCGTTGCAACTAATGAAAAACTGTTTTTT
>TRBD2|TRBV7-8|.|TRBJ2-3
CASSPRGLAYTDTQYF
TGTGCCAGCAGCCCCCGGGGACTAGCGTACACAGATACGCAGTATTTT
>TRBD2|TRBV11-1|.|TRBJ2-3
CASSLELAGGTWYF
TGTGCCAGCAGCTTAGAACTAGCGGGGGGAACCTGGTATTTT
>.|TRBV2|.|TRBJ1-1
CASSGQGPVTEAFF
TGTGCCAGCAGTGGGCAGGGGCCCGTCACTGAAGCTTTCTTT
>.|TRBV10-3|.|TRBJ2-7
CAISDPLGVKPLF
TGTGCCATCAGTGACCCCCTAGGGGTCAAGCCGCTCTTC
>.|TRBV21-1|.|TRBJ2-7
CASSPWDRGGYEQYF
TGTGCCAGCAGCCCCTGGGACAGGGGGGGCTACGAGCAGTACTTC
>.|TRBV7-5|once|TRBJ2-2
CARSLAQAPNTGELFF
TGTGCCAGAAGCTTAGCCCAGGCTCCGAACACCGGGGAGCTGTTTTTT
>.|TRBV18|.|TRBJ2-2
CASSQVSLPNTGELFF
TGTGCCAGCTCCCAGGTATCGTTGCCGAACACCGGGGAGCTGTTTTTT
>TRBD1|TRBV7-7|.|TRBJ2-7
CASSSSDRGIGEQYF
TGTGCTAGCAGCTCATCGGACAGGGGGATAGGCGAGCAGTACTTC
>TRBD2|TRBV29-1|.|TRBJ2-5
CSVEDKRGARETQYF
TGCAGCGTCGAGGACAAGCGGGGGGCCCGGGAGACCCAGTACTTC
>.|TRBV7-2|.|TRBJ2-2
CASSLAGVKAGELFF
TGTGCCAGCAGCTTAGCCGGGGTAAAGGCCGGGGAGCTGTTTTTT
>.|TRBV9|.|TRBJ2-7
CASSQGPTGTHEQYF
TGTGCCAGCAGCCAAGGACCAACGGGAACGCACGAGCAGTACTTC
>.|TRBV2|.|TRBJ1-2
CASSAGRVVYGYTF
TGTGCCAGCAGTGCGGGCAGGGTAGTCTATGGCTACACCTTC
>.|TRBV14|once|TRBJ1-2
CASSQAREMSYYGYTF
TGTGCCAGCAGCCAAGCCCGGGAGATGAGTTACTATGGCTACACCTTC
>TRBD2|TRBV12-5|few|TRBJ2-2
CASGLAGNTGELFF
TGTGCTAGTGGACTAGCGGGGAACACCGGGGAGCTGTTTTTT
>TRBD2|TRBV6-2/TRBV6-3|.|TRBJ2-7
CASSYPGLAGVTVSYEQYF
TGTGCCAGCAGTTACCCCGGACTAGCGGGGGTCACGGTCTCCTACGAGCAGTACTTC
>.|TRBV19|.|TRBJ2-7
CASSSTGIHEQYF
TGTGCCAGTAGTAGTACAGGGATTCACGAGCAGTACTTC
>TRBD1|TRBV27|.|TRBJ1-2
CASSLKGQGLGGYTF
TGTGCCAGCAGTTTAAAGGGACAGGGTTTGGGTGGCTACACCTTC
>.|TRBV19|once|TRBJ2-7
CASSIGPGETYEQYF
TGTGCCAGTAGTATAGGGCCCGGGGAGACCTACGAGCAGTACTTC
>.|TRBV12-3/TRBV12-4|.|TRBJ1-1
CASRSTGNTEAFF
TGTGCCAGCAGATCTACAGGGAACACTGAAGCTTTCTTT
>.|TRBV12-3/TRBV12-4|.|TRBJ1-2
CASSAGYGYTF
TGTGCCAGCAGTGCGGGCTATGGCTACACCTTC
>.|TRBV9|.|TRBJ2-4
CASSVARGGDIQYF
TGTGCCAGCAGCGTAGCCCGGGGCGGGGACATTCAGTACTTC
>TRBD1|TRBV19|.|TRBJ1-1
CASKGGQTEAFF
TGTGCCAGTAAAGGGGGCCAAACTGAAGCTTTCTTT
>.|TRBV7-9|.|TRBJ2-2
CASSLDAGSGELFF
TGTGCCAGCAGCTTAGATGCGGGGTCCGGGGAGCTGTTTTTT
>.|TRBV7-9|.|TRBJ1-2
CASSPVVRRFYGYTF
TGTGCCAGCAGCCCGGTAGTCCGCCGGTTCTATGGCTACACCTTC
>.|TRBV6-5|.|TRBJ1-1
CASSSPPDGPEAFF
TGTGCCAGCAGTTCTCCTCCCGATGGCCCTGAAGCTTTCTTT
>TRBD1|TRBV7-3|.|TRBJ1-2
CASSLTRDRDISGYTF
TGTGCCAGCAGCTTAACGAGGGACAGGGACATTAGTGGCTACACCTTC
>.|TRBV6-2/TRBV6-3|.|TRBJ1-5
CASSRPQGMSNQPQHF
TGTGCCAGCAGTAGACCCCAGGGGATGAGCAATCAGCCCCAGCATTTT
>.|TRBV7-9|.|TRBJ1-3
CASSLRGSSGNTIYF
TGTGCCAGCAGCTTAAGAGGGAGCTCTGGAAACACCATATATTTT
>.|TRBV7-2|few|TRBJ2-7
CASSLVKQGNEQYF
TGTGCCAGCAGCTTGGTCAAACAGGGCAACGAGCAGTACTTC
>TRBD2|TRBV6-1|.|TRBJ2-3
CASSEWAGGTDTQYF
TGTGCCAGCAGTGAATGGGCGGGGGGCACAGATACGCAGTATTTT